Listed below are T cell receptor beta chains from one sample, sequenced in a study of CD8 T cells in ankylosing spondylitis. Each CDR3 protein is one row after TCRdb ran MiXCR on the 5' RACE reads. This table holds about 350,000 distinct CDR3 sequences, more than 20% found once. Sequencing used blood, either unsorted or a sorted T cell fraction (not recorded which). These receptors all stem from a male donor with ankylosing spondylitis or in good health (not recorded which). CDR3s include the opening cysteine and the closing phenylalanine or tryptophan. A D gene is named only where the DNA matches it firmly. The size field is filled for only some rows; it gives once, few, many or a size class.

clone_size: -
v_call: TRBV12-3/TRBV12-4
j_call: TRBJ2-7
d_call: -
cdr3_aa: CASSPSDSHEQYF
cdr3_nt: TGTGCCAGCAGTCCCTCGGACAGCCACGAGCAGTACTTC

clone_size: -
v_call: TRBV12-3/TRBV12-4
j_call: TRBJ2-2
d_call: TRBD2
cdr3_aa: CASSWGLAGGRTGELFF
cdr3_nt: TGTGCCAGCAGTTGGGGACTAGCGGGGGGCCGTACCGGGGAGCTGTTTTTT

clone_size: few
v_call: TRBV6-1
j_call: TRBJ2-5
d_call: -
cdr3_aa: CASSKTPNLGETQYF
cdr3_nt: TGTGCCAGCAGTAAGACACCTAACCTAGGGGAGACCCAGTACTTC

clone_size: few
v_call: TRBV7-9
j_call: TRBJ1-1
d_call: -
cdr3_aa: CASSLGRSGGRNTEAFF
cdr3_nt: TGTGCCAGCAGCTTAGGTCGGTCAGGTGGTCGGAACACTGAAGCTTTCTTT

clone_size: -
v_call: TRBV7-9
j_call: TRBJ2-5
d_call: -
cdr3_aa: CASSGVGRPRVQETQYF
cdr3_nt: TGTGCCAGCAGCGGGGTGGGCAGACCAAGGGTACAAGAGACCCAGTACTTC

clone_size: -
v_call: TRBV3-1
j_call: TRBJ2-7
d_call: TRBD1
cdr3_aa: CASSLDRARSVDEQYF
cdr3_nt: TGTGCCAGCAGTTTGGACAGGGCACGGAGCGTCGACGAGCAGTACTTC

clone_size: few
v_call: TRBV20-1
j_call: TRBJ2-3
d_call: TRBD2
cdr3_aa: CSAPSLAGGSDTQYF
cdr3_nt: TGCAGTGCCCCCTCACTAGCGGGGGGATCCGATACGCAGTATTTT

clone_size: once
v_call: TRBV6-1
j_call: TRBJ2-6
d_call: -
cdr3_aa: CASSRDSSGANVLSF
cdr3_nt: TGTGCCAGCAGTCGGGACTCCTCTGGGGCCAACGTCCTGTCTTTC

clone_size: -
v_call: TRBV12-3/TRBV12-4
j_call: TRBJ2-2
d_call: TRBD1
cdr3_aa: CASRNVQGALGSGELFF
cdr3_nt: TGTGCCAGCAGGAATGTCCAGGGGGCGCTTGGGTCCGGGGAGCTGTTTTTT

clone_size: once
v_call: TRBV9
j_call: TRBJ2-2
d_call: -
cdr3_aa: CASSKEGAPNTGELFF
cdr3_nt: TGTGCCAGCAGCAAGGAAGGGGCCCCGAACACCGGGGAGCTGTTTTTT

clone_size: once
v_call: TRBV7-6
j_call: TRBJ2-1
d_call: TRBD1
cdr3_aa: CASSPHRGPANEQFF
cdr3_nt: TGTGCCAGCAGCCCGCACAGGGGTCCTGCCAATGAGCAGTTCTTC

clone_size: -
v_call: TRBV4-1
j_call: TRBJ2-5
d_call: -
cdr3_aa: CASSQVGASPLVLQYF
cdr3_nt: TGCGCCAGCAGCCAAGTGGGGGCCAGTCCTTTGGTGCTGCAGTACTTC

clone_size: -
v_call: TRBV12-3/TRBV12-4
j_call: TRBJ1-4
d_call: TRBD1
cdr3_aa: CASSSRQGANEKLFF
cdr3_nt: TGTGCCAGCAGTTCCCGACAGGGAGCTAATGAAAAACTGTTTTTT

clone_size: few
v_call: TRBV7-9
j_call: TRBJ2-7
d_call: -
cdr3_aa: CASSPGSTSWGEQYF
cdr3_nt: TGTGCCAGCAGCCCGGGGTCAACGAGTTGGGGCGAGCAGTACTTC

clone_size: few
v_call: TRBV29-1
j_call: TRBJ2-3
d_call: TRBD2
cdr3_aa: CSAVLPGGPTDTQYF
cdr3_nt: TGCAGCGCCGTACTACCGGGGGGGCCTACAGATACGCAGTATTTT

clone_size: -
v_call: TRBV3-1
j_call: TRBJ2-1
d_call: TRBD2
cdr3_aa: CASSQVGLAGGNEQFF
cdr3_nt: TGTGCCAGCAGCCAAGTAGGCCTAGCGGGGGGCAATGAGCAGTTCTTC

clone_size: -
v_call: TRBV5-6
j_call: TRBJ2-7
d_call: TRBD1
cdr3_aa: CASSYVTGQIYEQYF
cdr3_nt: TGTGCCAGCAGCTACGTCACGGGACAGATCTACGAGCAGTACTTC

clone_size: -
v_call: TRBV10-2
j_call: TRBJ2-7
d_call: TRBD1
cdr3_aa: CASNRGTGGYEQYF
cdr3_nt: TGCGCCAGCAACAGAGGGACAGGCGGCTACGAGCAGTACTTC

clone_size: -
v_call: TRBV29-1
j_call: TRBJ2-3
d_call: TRBD2
cdr3_aa: CSVLEGLATSTDTQYF
cdr3_nt: TGCAGCGTTCTTGAGGGACTAGCGACAAGCACAGATACGCAGTATTTT

clone_size: few
v_call: TRBV12-3/TRBV12-4
j_call: TRBJ2-1
d_call: -
cdr3_aa: CASSPSLASVDEQFF
cdr3_nt: TGTGCCAGCAGCCCCTCACTAGCTTCGGTCGATGAGCAGTTCTTC

clone_size: -
v_call: TRBV7-9
j_call: TRBJ2-7
d_call: TRBD2
cdr3_aa: CASSSLTGTSILEQYF
cdr3_nt: TGTGCCAGCAGCTCACTAACCGGGACTAGTATCTTGGAGCAGTACTTC

clone_size: -
v_call: TRBV6-2/TRBV6-3
j_call: TRBJ2-2
d_call: -
cdr3_aa: CASSYGVRGNTGELFF
cdr3_nt: TGTGCCAGCAGTTACGGAGTCAGGGGGAACACCGGGGAGCTGTTTTTT

clone_size: few
v_call: TRBV10-2
j_call: TRBJ2-2
d_call: -
cdr3_aa: CASSGRGRGELFF
cdr3_nt: TGCGCCAGCAGTGGGAGGGGGCGAGGGGAGCTGTTTTTT

clone_size: -
v_call: TRBV29-1
j_call: TRBJ2-4
d_call: -
cdr3_aa: CSAQGEEHAGLAKNIQYF
cdr3_nt: TGCAGCGCCCAGGGGGAGGAACATGCGGGGCTAGCCAAAAACATTCAGTACTTC

clone_size: -
v_call: TRBV7-6
j_call: TRBJ2-5
d_call: TRBD1
cdr3_aa: CASSLTTGLGETQYF
cdr3_nt: TGTGCCAGCAGCTTGACGACAGGGTTGGGGGAGACCCAGTACTTC

clone_size: few
v_call: TRBV7-9
j_call: TRBJ2-3
d_call: -
cdr3_aa: CASTTSTDTQYF
cdr3_nt: TGTGCCAGCACGACAAGCACAGATACGCAGTATTTT

clone_size: few
v_call: TRBV5-6
j_call: TRBJ2-3
d_call: -
cdr3_aa: CASSGPDLALGTDTQYF
cdr3_nt: TGTGCCAGCAGCGGCCCCGACTTGGCCCTCGGCACAGATACGCAGTATTTT

clone_size: many
v_call: TRBV13
j_call: TRBJ2-1
d_call: -
cdr3_aa: CASSGQYNEQFF
cdr3_nt: TGTGCCAGCAGCGGTCAGTACAATGAGCAGTTCTTC

clone_size: many
v_call: TRBV7-9
j_call: TRBJ2-1
d_call: -
cdr3_aa: CASSLSPGNNEQFF
cdr3_nt: TGTGCCAGCAGCTTATCCCCCGGTAACAATGAGCAGTTCTTC